These 9 T cell receptor beta chains were sequenced from one sample in a study of blood T cell repertoires in COVID-19. Clones were sequenced by immunoSEQ multiplex PCR, and TCRdb holds only the in-frame ones, with some missing. This repertoire shows under 300,000 clones, approximately 89% found once; its top ten account for roughly 5%. Sequencing was carried out using peripheral blood. The source of these receptors is a middle-aged woman who had recovered from COVID-19.

This clone has only one observation. The same CDR3 is also encoded by other DNA sequences in this sample. The chain carries TRBV9 and TRBJ2-1, with D perhaps matching TRBD2 (6 bases). V lost 3 bases and J lost 3, with 10 bases in between. This CDR3 contains 14 residues. Germline assignment: CDR1 SGDLS and CDR2 YYNGEE. CDR3 coding DNA: TGTGCCAGCAGCGGGGGACTGAGCTACAATGAGCAGTTCTTC. This sequence encodes CASSGGLSYNEQFF.

The rearrangement joins TRBV4-1 to TRBJ2-1, with D possibly TRBD2 on 5 matching bases. The germline gives CDR1 MGHRA, CDR2 YSYEKL. V was trimmed by 0 bases and J by 12 bases, leaving 9 bases between them. CDR3 size: 12 residues. CDR3 coding DNA: TGCGCCAGCAGCCAAGAGGCCCGGGGGCAGTTCTTC. Its translation is CASSQEARGQFF.

This chain links TRBV19 with TRBJ2-1; D is perhaps TRBD2 (6 bases). From germline, CDR1 is LNHDA and CDR2 SQIVND (reference sequence). The germline V and J ends were trimmed by 3 bases and 8 bases, with 11 bases remaining between them. This CDR3 spans 13 amino acids. CDR3 DNA: TGTGCCAGTAGTATCTCCGGGAGCGATGAGCAGTTCTTC. This gives the protein CASSISGSDEQFF.

This clone was found a few times. This chain connects TRBV30 to TRBJ2-1, with D possibly being TRBD1 (6 bases). V lost 3 bases and J lost 13, with 16 bases in between. The germline V gene encodes CDR1 GTSNPN and CDR2 SVGIG (reference sequence). The CDR3 has 12 amino acids. DNA of the CDR3: TGTGCCTGGAGCGCGTACGTAGGGGGTCAGTTCTTC. Protein product: CAWSAYVGGQFF.

The V gene is TRBV9, the J gene TRBJ1-1, with D possibly being TRBD1 (5 bases). Trimming took off 1 base at V and 7 bases at J, with 11 bases between the two ends. Germline CDR1 SGDLS, CDR2 YYNGEE. This CDR3 has 13 residues. The CDR3 is CASSVQGTGEAFF. In nucleotides, the CDR3 is TGTGCCAGCAGCGTACAGGGAACGGGTGAAGCTTTCTTT.

The V and J genes are TRBV3-1 (or the pseudogene TRBV3-2) and TRBJ2-2; 10 nucleotides align to TRBD1. Trimming at V came to 5 bases and at J to 3 bases, leaving 3 bases not matched to a gene. This CDR3 has 15 residues. CDR1 and CDR2 (germline): LGHDT, YNNKEL (reference sequence). This CDR3 reads CASSAGTGDTGELFF. CDR3 coding DNA: TGTGCCAGCAGCGCCGGGACAGGGGACACCGGGGAGCTGTTTTTT.

This chain uses TRBV7-9 with TRBJ2-5; 13 positions agree with TRBD2. This CDR3 comprises 16 residues. From germline, CDR1 is SEHNR and CDR2 FQNEAQ (reference sequence). The junction had 4 bases not matched to a gene; V was cut back by 5 bases and J by 1 base. The CDR3 loop reads CASSPGTSGTQETQYF. The CDR3 DNA is TGTGCCAGCAGCCCCGGGACTAGCGGGACCCAAGAGACCCAGTACTTC.

The genes are TRBV2 and TRBJ2-2; 11 bases map to TRBD2. This CDR3 region has 19 residues. V shed 3 bases, J shed 7 bases, and the junction held 16 bases outside the gene matches. In germline, CDR1 is SNHLY, CDR2 FYNNEI. The CDR3 DNA is TGTGCCAGCAGTGATGAAGTGCTAGCGGGGGGCCCCAACCGCGGGGAGCTGTTTTTT. It yields the protein CASSDEVLAGGPNRGELFF. The whole variable domain, filled in from reference TRBV2 and TRBJ2-2, reads EPEVTQTPSHQVTQMGQEVILRCVPISNHLYFYWYRQILGQKVEFLVSFYNNEISEKSEIFDDQFSVERPDGSNFTLKIRSTKLEDSAMYFCASSDEVLAGGPNRGELFFGEGSRLTVL.

The genes are TRBV6-5 and TRBJ1-2; 10 nucleotides agree with TRBD1. The germline V gene has CDR1 MNHEY and CDR2 SVGAGI. This CDR3 is 14 amino acids long. After removal of 7 bases from V and 4 bases from J, the junction contained 6 bases not matched to a gene. The CDR3 region is CASTRGQGIYGYTF. CDR3 in DNA: TGTGCCAGCACTAGGGGACAGGGGATCTATGGCTACACCTTC.